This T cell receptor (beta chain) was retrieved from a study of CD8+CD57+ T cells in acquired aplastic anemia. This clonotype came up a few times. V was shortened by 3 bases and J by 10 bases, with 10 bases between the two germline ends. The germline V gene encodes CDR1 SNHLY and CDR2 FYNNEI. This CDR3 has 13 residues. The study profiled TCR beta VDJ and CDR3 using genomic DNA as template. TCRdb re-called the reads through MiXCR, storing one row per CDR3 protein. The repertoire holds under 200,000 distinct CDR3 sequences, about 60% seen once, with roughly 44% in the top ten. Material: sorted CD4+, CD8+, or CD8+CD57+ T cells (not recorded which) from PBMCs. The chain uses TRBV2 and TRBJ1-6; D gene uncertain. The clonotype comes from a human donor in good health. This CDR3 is CASSEWRGSPLHF. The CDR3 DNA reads TGTGCCAGCAGTGAGTGGAGAGGATCACCCCTCCACTTT.